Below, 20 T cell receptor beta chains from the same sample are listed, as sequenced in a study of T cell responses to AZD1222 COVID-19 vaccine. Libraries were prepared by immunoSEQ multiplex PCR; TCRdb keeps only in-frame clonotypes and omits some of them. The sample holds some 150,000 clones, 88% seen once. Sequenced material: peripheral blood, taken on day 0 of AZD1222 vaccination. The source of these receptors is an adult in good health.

CDR3 amino acids: CASSHLSPPGQVFF. The DNA for the CDR3 is TGTGCCAGCAGCCACCTTTCCCCCCCGGGACAGGTTTTCTTT. This chain links TRBV3-1 (or the pseudogene TRBV3-2) with TRBJ1-1; 8 nucleotides align to TRBD1. The CDR3 totals 14 residues. The ends lost 3 bases at V and 13 bases at J; junction bases unmatched: 13. Per germline, CDR1 LGHDT and CDR2 YNNKEL (reference sequence).

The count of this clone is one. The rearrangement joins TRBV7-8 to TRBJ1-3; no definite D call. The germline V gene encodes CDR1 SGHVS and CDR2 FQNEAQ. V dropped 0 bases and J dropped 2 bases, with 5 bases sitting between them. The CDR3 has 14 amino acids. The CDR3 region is CASSLALAGNTIYF. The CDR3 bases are TGTGCCAGCAGCTTAGCGCTCGCTGGAAACACCATATATTTT.

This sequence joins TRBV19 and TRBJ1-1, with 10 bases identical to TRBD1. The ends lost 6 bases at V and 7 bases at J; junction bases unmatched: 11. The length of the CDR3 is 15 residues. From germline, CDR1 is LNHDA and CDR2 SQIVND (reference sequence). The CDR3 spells CASSLRGTGVFEAFF. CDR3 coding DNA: TGTGCCAGTAGCTTAAGGGGGACAGGGGTATTTGAAGCTTTCTTT.

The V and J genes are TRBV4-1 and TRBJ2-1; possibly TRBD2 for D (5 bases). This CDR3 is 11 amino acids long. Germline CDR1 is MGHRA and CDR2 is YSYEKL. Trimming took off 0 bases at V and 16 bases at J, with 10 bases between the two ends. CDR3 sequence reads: CASSQDGETFF. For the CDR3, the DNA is TGCGCCAGCAGCCAAGATGGGGAGACTTTCTTC.

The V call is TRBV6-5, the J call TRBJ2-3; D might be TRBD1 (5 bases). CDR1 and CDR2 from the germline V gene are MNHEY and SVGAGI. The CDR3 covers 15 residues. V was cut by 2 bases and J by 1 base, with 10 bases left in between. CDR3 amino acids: CASSYGQGGTDTQYF. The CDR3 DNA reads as TGTGCCAGCAGTTACGGTCAGGGCGGCACAGATACGCAGTATTTT.

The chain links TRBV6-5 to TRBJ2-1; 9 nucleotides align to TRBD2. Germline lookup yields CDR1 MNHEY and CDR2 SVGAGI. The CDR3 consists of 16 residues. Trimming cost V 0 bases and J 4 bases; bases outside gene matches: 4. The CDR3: CASSYSTSGHYNEQFF. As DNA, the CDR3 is TGTGCCAGCAGTTACTCGACTAGCGGCCATTACAATGAGCAGTTCTTC.

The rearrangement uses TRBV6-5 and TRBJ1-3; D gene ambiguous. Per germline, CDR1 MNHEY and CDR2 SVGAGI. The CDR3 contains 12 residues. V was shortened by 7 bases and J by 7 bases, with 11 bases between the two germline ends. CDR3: CASIGLGNTIYF. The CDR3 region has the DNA TGTGCCAGCATCGGGCTAGGCAACACCATATATTTT.

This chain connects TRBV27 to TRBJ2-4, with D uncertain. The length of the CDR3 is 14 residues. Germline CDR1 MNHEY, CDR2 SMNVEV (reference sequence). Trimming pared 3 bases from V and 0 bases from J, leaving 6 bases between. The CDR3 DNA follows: TGTGCCAGCAGTTTGGAGTCAGCCAAAAACATTCAGTACTTC. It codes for CASSLESAKNIQYF.

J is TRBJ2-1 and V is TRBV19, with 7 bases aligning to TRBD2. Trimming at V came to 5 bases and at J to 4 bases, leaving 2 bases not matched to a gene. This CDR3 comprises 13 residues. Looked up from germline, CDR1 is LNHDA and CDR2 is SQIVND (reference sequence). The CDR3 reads CASSRSGYNEQFF. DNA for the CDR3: TGTGCCAGTAGTCGTAGCGGGTACAATGAGCAGTTCTTC.

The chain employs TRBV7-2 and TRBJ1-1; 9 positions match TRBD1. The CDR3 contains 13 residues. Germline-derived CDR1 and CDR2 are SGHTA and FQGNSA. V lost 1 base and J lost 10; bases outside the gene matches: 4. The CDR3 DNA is TGTGCCAGCAGCTTAGGGCCGGGACAGGGAGCTTTCTTT. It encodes CASSLGPGQGAFF.

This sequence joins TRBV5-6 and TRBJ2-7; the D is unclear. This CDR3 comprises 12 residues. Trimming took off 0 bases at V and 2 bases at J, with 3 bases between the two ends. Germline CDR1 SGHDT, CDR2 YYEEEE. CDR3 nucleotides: TGTGCCAGCAGCTTGGACACCTACGAGCAGTACTTC. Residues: CASSLDTYEQYF.

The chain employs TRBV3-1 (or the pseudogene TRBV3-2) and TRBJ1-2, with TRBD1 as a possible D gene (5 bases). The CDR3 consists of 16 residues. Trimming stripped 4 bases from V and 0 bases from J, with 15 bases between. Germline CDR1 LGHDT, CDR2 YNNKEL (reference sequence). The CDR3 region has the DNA TGTGCCAGCAGCCGCGATACAGGAGTTACTAACTATGGCTACACCTTC. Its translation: CASSRDTGVTNYGYTF.

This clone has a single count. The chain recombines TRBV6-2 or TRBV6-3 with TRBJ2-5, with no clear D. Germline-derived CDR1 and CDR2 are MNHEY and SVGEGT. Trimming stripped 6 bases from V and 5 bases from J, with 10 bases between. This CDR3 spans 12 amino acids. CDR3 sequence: CASSHERETQYF. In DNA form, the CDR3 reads TGTGCCAGCAGCCATGAGCGTGAGACCCAGTACTTC.

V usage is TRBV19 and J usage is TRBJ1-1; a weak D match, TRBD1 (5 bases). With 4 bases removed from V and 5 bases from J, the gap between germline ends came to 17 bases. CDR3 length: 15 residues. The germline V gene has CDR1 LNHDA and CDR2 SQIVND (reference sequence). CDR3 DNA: TGTGCCAGTAGTAAGGGGATTGGGGTGAGGACTGAAGCTTTCTTT. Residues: CASSKGIGVRTEAFF.

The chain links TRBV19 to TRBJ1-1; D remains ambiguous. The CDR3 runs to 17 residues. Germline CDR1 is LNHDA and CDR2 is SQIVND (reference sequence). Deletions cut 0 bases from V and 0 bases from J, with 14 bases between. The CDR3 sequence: CASSIERGRALNTEAFF. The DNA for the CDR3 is TGTGCCAGTAGTATAGAGAGAGGGAGGGCTTTGAACACTGAAGCTTTCTTT.

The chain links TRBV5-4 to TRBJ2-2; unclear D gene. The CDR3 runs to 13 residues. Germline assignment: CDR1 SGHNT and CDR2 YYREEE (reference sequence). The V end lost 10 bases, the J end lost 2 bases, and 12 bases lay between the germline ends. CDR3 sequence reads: CAGSVRNTGELFF. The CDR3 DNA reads TGTGCCGGGTCGGTCCGAAACACCGGGGAGCTGTTTTTT.

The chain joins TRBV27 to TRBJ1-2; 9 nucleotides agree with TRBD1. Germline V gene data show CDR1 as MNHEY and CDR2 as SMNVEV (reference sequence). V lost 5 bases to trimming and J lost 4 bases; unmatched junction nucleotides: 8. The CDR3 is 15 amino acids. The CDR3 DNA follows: TGTGCCAGCAGTGGGGCCCGGGACAGGGCCTATGGCTACACCTTC. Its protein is CASSGARDRAYGYTF.

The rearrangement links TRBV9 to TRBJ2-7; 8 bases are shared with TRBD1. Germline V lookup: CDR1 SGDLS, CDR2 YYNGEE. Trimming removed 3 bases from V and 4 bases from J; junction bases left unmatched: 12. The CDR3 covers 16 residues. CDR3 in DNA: TGTGCCAGCAGCGAGGGGGGACAGGAATATATGTACGAGCAGTACTTC. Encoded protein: CASSEGGQEYMYEQYF.

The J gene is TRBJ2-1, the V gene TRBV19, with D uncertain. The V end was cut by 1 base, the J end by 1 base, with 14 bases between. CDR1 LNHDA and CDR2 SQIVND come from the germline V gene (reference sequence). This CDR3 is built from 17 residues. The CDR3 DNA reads TGTGCCAGTAGTATAGTCCCTGTTGGGGTTTCCTACAATGAGCAGTTCTTC. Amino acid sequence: CASSIVPVGVSYNEQFF.

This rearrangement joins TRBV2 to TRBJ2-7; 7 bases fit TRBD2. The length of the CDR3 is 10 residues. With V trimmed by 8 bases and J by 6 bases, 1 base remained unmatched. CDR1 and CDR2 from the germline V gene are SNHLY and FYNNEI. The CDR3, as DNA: TGTGCCAGCGGGAGGGGCGAGCAGTACTTC. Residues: CASGRGEQYF. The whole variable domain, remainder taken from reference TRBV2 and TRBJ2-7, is EPEVTQTPSHQVTQMGQEVILRCVPISNHLYFYWYRQILGQKVEFLVSFYNNEISEKSEIFDDQFSVERPDGSNFTLKIRSTKLEDSAMYFCASGRGEQYFGPGTRLTVT.